The 27 T cell receptor beta chains given below trace back to one sample, sequenced in a study of blood T cell repertoires in COVID-19. Assay: immunoSEQ multiplex PCR; the TCRdb copy retains only in-frame clones and omits some. Here the sample spans 85,000 to 120,000 clones, about 85% being singletons. The specimen was peripheral blood. The receptors were sampled from a woman between 45 and 65 years old with COVID-19, enrolled during active disease.

The chain links TRBV4-1 to TRBJ1-6, with 8 nucleotides matching TRBD1. Looked up from germline, CDR1 is MGHRA and CDR2 is YSYEKL. The CDR3 is made up of 15 amino acids. V dropped 2 bases and J dropped 9; count of bases not matched to a gene: 6. The CDR3 is CASSQPDRGGSPLHF. CDR3 DNA: TGCGCCAGCAGCCAACCCGACAGGGGAGGTTCACCCCTCCACTTT.

The V and J genes are TRBV9 and TRBJ2-5, with 8 nucleotides matching TRBD2. The CDR3 runs 16 residues. J gave up 8 bases and V 0 bases, and 12 bases lay outside the gene matches. From germline, CDR1 is SGDLS and CDR2 YYNGEE. The CDR3 sequence: CASSVDAGGPLGTQYF. The CDR3 DNA follows: TGTGCCAGCAGCGTAGATGCGGGGGGCCCGCTAGGAACCCAGTACTTC.

The chain joins TRBV6-5 to TRBJ1-2, with a possible D match to TRBD1 (6 bases). The CDR3 spans 14 residues. The germline V gene encodes CDR1 MNHEY and CDR2 SVGAGI. Trimming shortened V by 10 bases and J by 0 bases, and 15 bases separated the two germline ends. Here the CDR3 DNA reads TGTGCCACTCTACCACAGGGAACTAACTATGGCTACACCTTC. This sequence encodes CATLPQGTNYGYTF.

This clone was recorded once. This chain connects TRBV5-5 to TRBJ1-2; no firm D call. This CDR3 contains 14 residues. Trimming left V 0 bases short and J 2 bases short, with 8 bases between. Looked up from germline, CDR1 is SGHKS and CDR2 is YYEKEE (reference sequence). CDR3 sequence reads: CASSLALSNYGYTF. The CDR3 nucleotides read TGTGCCAGCAGCTTGGCACTATCCAACTATGGCTACACCTTC.

CDR3 sequence reads: CASSWLAGGTQYF. CDR3 nucleotides: TGTGCCAGCAGCTGGCTAGCGGGGGGGACCCAGTACTTC. This rearrangement joins TRBV7-2 to TRBJ2-5; 11 bases line up with TRBD2. CDR1 and CDR2 from the germline V gene are SGHTA and FQGNSA. This CDR3 is 13 amino acids long. Trimming took 4 bases from V and 7 from J; bases not matched to a gene: 2.

This sequence joins TRBV7-2 and TRBJ2-2; the D gene is possibly TRBD1 (5 bases). V dropped 3 bases and J dropped 1 base, with 9 bases sitting between them. Germline CDR1 is SGHTA and CDR2 is FQGNSA. This CDR3 has 15 residues. This chain's CDR3 is CASSFQGGNTGELFF. The DNA for the CDR3 is TGTGCCAGCAGCTTCCAGGGTGGGAACACCGGGGAGCTGTTTTTT. The entire variable domain, with the rest obtained from reference TRBV7-2 and TRBJ2-2, is as follows: GAGVSQSPSNKVTEKGKDVELRCDPISGHTALYWYRQSLGQGLEFLIYFQGNSAPDKSGLPSDRFSAERTGGSVSTLTIQRTQQEDSAVYLCASSFQGGNTGELFFGEGSRLTVL.

The chain couples TRBV18 to TRBJ2-3; the D gene is possibly TRBD2 (5 bases). CDR1 is KGHSH, CDR2 LQKENI, per germline. This CDR3 has 14 residues. The V gene lost 8 bases and the J gene lost 4 bases, with 16 bases spanning the gap. The CDR3 sequence: CASAGRDSADTQYF. CDR3 coding DNA: TGTGCCAGCGCCGGACGAGATAGCGCAGATACGCAGTATTTT.

The rearrangement links TRBV7-6 to TRBJ2-5, with 9 bases that match TRBD1. The CDR3 contains 14 residues. The junction had 5 bases not matched to a gene; V was cut back by 5 bases and J by 4 bases. Germline V gene data show CDR1 as SGHVS and CDR2 as FNYEAQ. CDR3 sequence: CASSRTGVGETQYF. The CDR3 coding sequence is TGTGCCAGCAGCCGGACAGGGGTTGGAGAGACCCAGTACTTC.

The gene calls are TRBV15 and TRBJ2-5, with 7 nucleotides matching TRBD1. V shed 0 bases, J shed 5 bases, and the junction held 9 bases outside the gene matches. The V gene's germline CDR1 is LNHNV and CDR2 YYDKDF (reference sequence). The CDR3 runs 16 residues. CDR3 DNA: TGTGCCACCAGCAGAGACCGGGCAGGGGGTAGGGAGACCCAGTACTTC. Amino acid sequence: CATSRDRAGGRETQYF.

This chain uses TRBV3-1 (or the pseudogene TRBV3-2) with TRBJ1-1; D possibly corresponds to TRBD1 (5 bases). Trimming stripped 0 bases from V and 5 bases from J, with 10 bases between. CDR1 and CDR2 from the germline V gene are LGHDT and YNNKEL (reference sequence). This CDR3 region has 14 residues. The CDR3 is CASSQDRVRTEAFF. CDR3 sequence (DNA): TGTGCCAGCAGCCAAGACAGGGTAAGAACTGAAGCTTTCTTT.

The genes are TRBV12-3 or TRBV12-4 and TRBJ2-5; D unclear. The CDR3 is made up of 9 amino acids. V was shortened by 11 bases and J by 6 bases, with 7 bases between the two germline ends. The CDR3 DNA sequence: TGTGCCCCAAACAAGACCCAGTACTTC. It codes for CAPNKTQYF.

This chain links TRBV7-8 with TRBJ1-5; 10 nucleotides align to TRBD1. J gave up 0 bases and V 2 bases, and 10 bases lay outside the gene matches. From germline, CDR1 is SGHVS and CDR2 FQNEAQ. The CDR3 runs 19 residues. The CDR3: CASSLLGDRGHYSNQPQHF. For the CDR3, the DNA is TGTGCCAGCAGCTTATTGGGGGACAGGGGTCATTATAGCAATCAGCCCCAGCATTTT.

V is TRBV19 and J is TRBJ2-5; D may be TRBD2 (5 bases). CDR3 length equals 14 residues. The germline CDR1 and CDR2 sequences are LNHDA and SQIVND (reference sequence). Between the trimmed V and J ends, which lost 8 bases and 7 bases, there was a span of 20 bases. CDR3 bases: TGTGCCAGTTCCCCTAGCTCAAGTGGTGGGACCCAGTACTTC. It encodes CASSPSSSGGTQYF.

This clone has only a few counts. The V gene is TRBV4-2, the J gene TRBJ1-4, with D unresolved. The CDR3 sequence is 17 residues long. Germline V gene lookup returns CDR1 LGHNA and CDR2 YNFKEQ. V lost 0 bases, J lost 2 bases, and 13 bases lay in between. The CDR3 DNA reads TGTGCCAGCAGCCAAGATCCCGTGATCGGGACTAATGAAAAACTGTTTTTT. Translated, it gives CASSQDPVIGTNEKLFF.

The rearrangement joins TRBV28 to TRBJ1-4, with TRBD1 as a possible D gene (5 bases). Germline V gives CDR1 MDHEN, CDR2 SYDVKM. Trimming took 5 bases from V and 7 from J, leaving 17 bases between them. CDR3 length equals 15 residues. The CDR3 spells CASSLQGVGGEKLFF. As DNA, the CDR3 is TGTGCCAGCAGTCTTCAAGGGGTGGGGGGTGAAAAACTGTTTTTT.

This chain connects TRBV7-2 to TRBJ1-2; 8 bases map to TRBD1. V gave up 6 bases and J gave up 2 bases; unmatched junction bases: 17. Germline loops: CDR1 SGHTA, CDR2 FQGNSA. CDR3 size: 18 residues. Here the CDR3 DNA reads TGTGCCAGCAGTCTTCGCGGGACAGGATTTGGGTCGAACTATGGCTACACCTTC. Translation gives CASSLRGTGFGSNYGYTF.

The chain carries TRBV9 and TRBJ2-1; 14 nucleotides align to TRBD2. The germline V gene has CDR1 SGDLS and CDR2 YYNGEE. J lost 8 bases, V lost 5 bases, and 6 bases had no gene match. CDR3 length: 15 amino acids. The CDR3 nucleotides are TGTGCCAGCAGGGCCGGGACTAGCGGGGGTGATGAGCAGTTCTTC. This translates into CASRAGTSGGDEQFF.

This clone was recorded only once. The V call is TRBV19, the J call TRBJ2-1; 7 bases fit TRBD2. V dropped 8 bases and J dropped 5; count of bases not matched to a gene: 18. CDR3 size: 17 residues. Germline CDR1 is LNHDA and CDR2 is SQIVND (reference sequence). The CDR3 protein is CASRSGRGFNGHNEQFF. DNA of the CDR3: TGTGCCAGTCGTAGTGGGAGGGGCTTTAACGGTCACAATGAGCAGTTCTTC.

This chain uses TRBV6-1 with TRBJ1-5, with D possibly TRBD1 on 6 matching bases. The germline V gene encodes CDR1 MNHNS and CDR2 SASEGT. This CDR3 has 15 amino acids. Trimming removed 7 bases from V and 4 bases from J, with 17 bases in between. The CDR3 sequence: CASNPQGGLNQPQHF. The CDR3, as DNA: TGTGCCAGCAACCCACAGGGAGGGTTAAATCAGCCCCAGCATTTT.

The chain links TRBV19 to TRBJ1-6, with 8 bases fitting TRBD1. CDR1 is LNHDA, CDR2 SQIVND, per germline (reference sequence). The CDR3 length is 16 residues. Losses at the gene ends were 7 bases for V and 1 base for J; bases not matched to a gene: 6. CDR3: CASTQTGESYNSPLHF. The CDR3 DNA is TGTGCCAGTACCCAGACAGGGGAATCCTATAATTCACCCCTCCACTTT.

This clone showed up just a few times. The chain uses TRBV19 and TRBJ2-1, with D possibly TRBD1 on 6 matching bases. The germline V and J ends were trimmed by 4 bases and 4 bases, with 8 bases remaining between them. CDR3 size: 13 residues. Per germline, CDR1 LNHDA and CDR2 SQIVND (reference sequence). CDR3 sequence: CASSTDSYNEQFF. CDR3 bases: TGTGCCAGTAGTACGGACAGTTACAATGAGCAGTTCTTC.

The chain has TRBV10-1 and TRBJ2-2; 9 bases fit TRBD1. CDR1 and CDR2 (germline): WNHNN, SYGVQD (reference sequence). The CDR3 sequence is 16 residues long. Trimming cost V 4 bases and J 4 bases; bases outside gene matches: 7. CDR3 nucleotide sequence: TGCGCCAGCAGTGCGACCGGGACAGGGAGCACCGGGGAGCTGTTTTTT. Translated: CASSATGTGSTGELFF.

Remarks on this clone: The junction and the germline gene differ at one end; a read error may be behind it. The J gene is TRBJ2-3, the V gene TRBV7-7; 7 bases line up with TRBD2. Germline values: CDR1 SSHAT, CDR2 FNYEAQ (reference sequence). This CDR3 comprises 17 residues. The chain's CDR3 is CASSPRGVAGSTDTQYF. CDR3 nucleotides: TGTGCTAGCAGCCCCCGGGGGGTAGCGGGTTCCACAGATACGCAGTATTTT.

This clone appeared once. The chain couples TRBV5-1 to TRBJ2-5, with TRBD2 matching over 10 bases. The CDR3 covers 15 residues. From germline, CDR1 is SGHRS and CDR2 YFSETQ. Trimming took 4 bases from V and 2 from J; bases not matched to a gene: 5. CDR3 region: CASSPGLADQETQYF. The CDR3 DNA follows: TGCGCCAGCAGCCCAGGACTAGCGGATCAAGAGACCCAGTACTTC.

The V gene is TRBV13, the J gene TRBJ2-5; D possibly corresponds to TRBD1 (6 bases). The CDR3 is made up of 15 amino acids. Germline lookup yields CDR1 PRHDT and CDR2 FYEKMQ (reference sequence). V was trimmed by 1 base and J by 5 bases, leaving 14 bases between them. The DNA for the CDR3 is TGTGCCAGCAGCTTAGACGGGGACAATGGGGAGACCCAGTACTTC. Encoded protein: CASSLDGDNGETQYF.

The V and J genes are TRBV6-2 or TRBV6-3 and TRBJ1-1; 11 positions match TRBD1. This CDR3 is 17 amino acids long. Germline V gene sequence: CDR1 MNHEY, CDR2 SVGEGT. The J segment lost 0 bases and the V segment lost 7 bases, leaving 10 bases of the junction unmatched. The CDR3 DNA reads as TGTGCCAGCAACCCAGGACAGGGGGCTGGCATGAACACTGAAGCTTTCTTT. It encodes CASNPGQGAGMNTEAFF.

This rearrangement joins TRBV7-9 to TRBJ1-5; D is possibly TRBD1 (6 bases). V was pared by 0 bases and J by 7 bases, with 16 bases between. This CDR3 has 16 residues. The V gene's germline CDR1 is SEHNR and CDR2 FQNEAQ (reference sequence). CDR3 DNA: TGTGCCAGCAGCTTAGCAAAGGGGGGGCCACACCAGCCCCAGCATTTT. Protein sequence: CASSLAKGGPHQPQHF.